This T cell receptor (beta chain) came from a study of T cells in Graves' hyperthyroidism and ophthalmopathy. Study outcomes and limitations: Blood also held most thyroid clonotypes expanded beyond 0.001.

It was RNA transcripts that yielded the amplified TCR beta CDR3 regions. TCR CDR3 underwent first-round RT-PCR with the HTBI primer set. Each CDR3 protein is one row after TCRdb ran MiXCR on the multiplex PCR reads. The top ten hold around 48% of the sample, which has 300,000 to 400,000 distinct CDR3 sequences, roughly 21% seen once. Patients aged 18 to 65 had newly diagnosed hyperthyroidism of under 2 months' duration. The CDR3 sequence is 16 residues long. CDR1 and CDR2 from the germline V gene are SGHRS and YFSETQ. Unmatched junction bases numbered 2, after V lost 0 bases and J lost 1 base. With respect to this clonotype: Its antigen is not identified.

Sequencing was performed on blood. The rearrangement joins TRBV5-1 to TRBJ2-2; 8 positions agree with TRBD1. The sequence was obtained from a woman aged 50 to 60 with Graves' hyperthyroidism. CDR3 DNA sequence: TGCGCCAGCAGCTTGGAGGACAGGGAGAACACCGGGGAGCTGTTTTTT. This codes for CASSLEDRENTGELFF.